The 18 T cell receptor beta chains below come from one sample, sequenced in a study of CD8 T cells in Susac syndrome. Reverse transcription used about 0.45 to 1 ug RNA and random hexamers. Via MiXCR, TCRdb re-called the immunoSEQ multiplex PCR reads, giving one row per CDR3 protein. The table records 180,000 or so distinct CDR3 sequences, approximately 95% of them present only once. The sample was CD4+ T cells from PBMCs. The origin of the receptors is a human donor in good health.

The genes are TRBV3-1 and TRBJ2-7, with 9 bases that match TRBD2. The CDR3 has 15 residues. Germline V gene lookup returns CDR1 LGHDT and CDR2 YNNKEL (reference sequence). Germline trimming cut 1 base from V and 6 bases from J; bases unmatched to any gene: 7. The CDR3 reads CASSQGLADLSEQYF. The CDR3 DNA sequence: TGTGCCAGCAGCCAAGGACTAGCGGACCTCTCCGAGCAGTACTTC.

This chain joins TRBV28 and TRBJ2-5, with 11 positions matching TRBD2. The V gene end was trimmed by 4 bases and the J gene end by 5 bases; junction bases not matched to a gene: 0. Germline CDR1 reads MDHEN; CDR2 reads SYDVKM. The CDR3 has 13 residues. The CDR3, as DNA: TGTGCCAGCAGTTCTAGCGGGGGGGAGACCCAGTACTTC. Translating gives CASSSSGGETQYF.

V and J are TRBV30 and TRBJ2-5; 9 positions match TRBD2. Germline V gives CDR1 GTSNPN, CDR2 SVGIG (reference sequence). After removal of 7 bases from V and 3 bases from J, the junction contained 9 bases not matched to a gene. The length of the CDR3 is 14 residues. CDR3 region: CASTLAGWKETQYF. CDR3 coding DNA: TGTGCCTCGACCCTAGCGGGATGGAAAGAGACCCAGTACTTC.

V and J are TRBV7-9 and TRBJ1-1, with D uncertain. CDR1 is SEHNR and CDR2 is FQNEAQ in the germline V gene (reference sequence). This CDR3 is 14 amino acids long. V was shortened by 0 bases and J by 1 base, with 6 bases between the two germline ends. The CDR3 protein is CASSLANANTEAFF. The CDR3 nucleotides are TGTGCCAGCAGCTTAGCGAATGCGAACACTGAAGCTTTCTTT.

The V gene is TRBV6-6, the J gene TRBJ2-7, with 8 bases matching TRBD1. J was trimmed by 4 bases and V by 9 bases; bases with no gene match: 11. Germline-derived CDR1 and CDR2 are MNHNY and SVGAGI (reference sequence). The length of the CDR3 is 14 residues. The CDR3 nucleotides read TGTGCCAGTAAACCGTCAGGACAGGGTTACGAGCAGTACTTC. Translated, it gives CASKPSGQGYEQYF.

This chain joins TRBV29-1 and TRBJ1-5; D not resolved. This CDR3 is built from 12 residues. Trimming left V 4 bases short and J 3 bases short, with 7 bases between. Germline CDR1 and CDR2: SQVTM and ANQGSEA. The CDR3 protein is CSVGQVNQPQHF. DNA of the CDR3: TGCAGCGTTGGGCAGGTCAATCAGCCCCAGCATTTT.

The CDR3 nucleotides read TGTGCCTGGGATGGACTAGCGGGCCATGAGCAGTTCTTC. This gives the protein CAWDGLAGHEQFF. The V and J genes are TRBV30 and TRBJ2-1; TRBD2 aligns across 11 bases. This CDR3 region has 13 residues. Germline trimming cut 5 bases from V and 8 bases from J; bases unmatched to any gene: 5. Germline CDR1 reads GTSNPN; CDR2 reads SVGIG (reference sequence).

V and J are TRBV28 and TRBJ1-5; 9 bases match TRBD1. The CDR3 runs 15 residues. The V segment lost 5 bases and the J segment 2 bases; nucleotides outside the gene matches: 4. Germline V gene sequence: CDR1 MDHEN, CDR2 SYDVKM. The DNA of the CDR3 is TGTGCCAGCAGTCGGACAGGGGACGGCAATCAGCCCCAGCATTTT. Translation: CASSRTGDGNQPQHF.

The gene calls are TRBV28 and TRBJ2-1; 11 positions match TRBD2. V shed 6 bases, J shed 4 bases, and the junction held 5 bases outside the gene matches. The CDR3 extends over 15 amino acids. The V gene's germline CDR1 is MDHEN and CDR2 SYDVKM. CDR3 in DNA: TGTGCCAGCAGGACCGGGACTAGCGGATACAATGAGCAGTTCTTC. Protein sequence: CASRTGTSGYNEQFF. Looking up the rest from reference TRBV28 and TRBJ2-1 gives the full variable domain: DVKVTQSSRYLVKRTGEKVFLECVQDMDHENMFWYRQDPGLGLRLIYFSYDVKMKEKGDIPEGYSVSREKKERFSLILESASTNQTSMYLCASRTGTSGYNEQFFGPGTRLTVL.

V is TRBV18 and J is TRBJ1-2; D not certain. Trimming cost V 5 bases and J 2 bases, with 6 bases left between them. CDR1 is KGHSH, CDR2 LQKENI, per germline. The CDR3 consists of 12 residues. CDR3 sequence (DNA): TGTGCCAGCTCAGGACGGAACTATGGCTACACCTTC. Its translation is CASSGRNYGYTF.

The gene calls are TRBV24-1 and TRBJ2-2, with D tentatively TRBD1 or TRBD2 (5 bases each). V was trimmed by 4 bases and J by 0 bases, leaving 11 bases between them. The CDR3 loop spans 16 amino acids. CDR1 is KGHDR and CDR2 is SFDVKD in the germline V gene. CDR3 sequence reads: CATSERDGANTGELFF. The CDR3 DNA follows: TGTGCCACCAGTGAACGGGACGGCGCGAACACCGGGGAGCTGTTTTTT.

The genes are TRBV29-1 and TRBJ2-6; TRBD2 is a possible D gene (5 bases). This CDR3 comprises 14 residues. The V end was cut by 1 base, the J end by 2 bases, with 6 bases between. Germline loops: CDR1 SQVTM, CDR2 ANQGSEA. The CDR3 bases are TGCAGCGTTGAAGGGGGAGCTGGGGCCAACGTCCTGACTTTC. Its translation: CSVEGGAGANVLTF.

The rearrangement joins TRBV9 to TRBJ2-1; 9 nucleotides match TRBD1. This CDR3 is built from 15 residues. The germline gives CDR1 SGDLS, CDR2 YYNGEE. J gave up 6 bases and V 4 bases, and 8 bases lay outside the gene matches. The CDR3 here is CASSPTDRGGNEQFF. CDR3 bases: TGTGCCAGCAGCCCCACGGACAGGGGTGGCAATGAGCAGTTCTTC.

This chain uses TRBV30 with TRBJ1-1; D is possibly TRBD1 (5 bases). Germline-derived CDR1 and CDR2 are GTSNPN and SVGIG (reference sequence). The CDR3 is 13 residues long. Trimming took 2 bases from V and 4 from J, leaving 11 bases between them. CDR3 loop: CAWSLEGLTEAFF. For the CDR3, the DNA is TGTGCCTGGAGTTTGGAGGGACTCACTGAAGCTTTCTTT.

The J gene is TRBJ2-5, the V gene TRBV30, with D unclear. The CDR3 loop spans 10 amino acids. Trimming pared 2 bases from V and 3 bases from J, leaving 1 base between. Germline V gene data show CDR1 as GTSNPN and CDR2 as SVGIG (reference sequence). CDR3 in amino acids: CAWSKETQYF. CDR3 nucleotide sequence: TGTGCCTGGAGTAAAGAGACCCAGTACTTC.

DNA for the CDR3: TGCAGCGTTGAGGGGCGACAGGAGACCCAGTACTTC. It encodes CSVEGRQETQYF. The chain recombines TRBV29-1 with TRBJ2-5; D is perhaps TRBD1 (5 bases). This CDR3 region has 12 residues. The V gene lost 3 bases and the J gene lost 5 bases, with 10 bases spanning the gap. Germline V gene lookup returns CDR1 SQVTM and CDR2 ANQGSEA.

This clonotype was observed a handful of times. The chain links TRBV29-1 to TRBJ2-5; D might be TRBD2 (5 bases). V gave up 7 bases and J gave up 5 bases, with 20 bases separating them. The CDR3 is 14 residues long. Germline V gene sequence: CDR1 SQVTM, CDR2 ANQGSEA. The CDR3 loop is CSAGARDSRETQYF. The CDR3 nucleotides read TGCAGCGCCGGTGCGAGGGATAGTCGGGAGACCCAGTACTTC.

This chain links TRBV20-1 with TRBJ1-5; the D is unclear. The CDR3 contains 14 residues. Trimming stripped 0 bases from V and 3 bases from J, with 9 bases between. From germline, CDR1 is DFQATT and CDR2 SNEGSKA (reference sequence). This chain's CDR3 is CSARDPQHNQPQHF. The CDR3, as DNA: TGCAGTGCTAGAGATCCACAGCACAATCAGCCCCAGCATTTT.